Below, 10 T cell receptor beta chains from the same sample are listed, as sequenced in a study of cytomegalovirus exposure and HLA in healthy donors. The PCR made use of 60 Vbeta and 13 Jbeta primers. TCRdb keeps only in-frame clones here, not all; method: immunoSEQ multiplex PCR. There are over 120,000 clones in the sample; around 75% occur only once, and around 7% lies in the top ten. The sample comprised PBMCs. These receptors originate from a man younger than 40 in good health and CMV-seronegative.

This clone was counted only a few times. The chain carries TRBV6-5 and TRBJ1-5, with a possible D match to TRBD1 (5 bases). The CDR3 is made up of 15 amino acids. CDR1 and CDR2 from the germline V gene are MNHEY and SVGAGI. Trimming removed 2 bases at V and 1 base at J, with 9 bases between. The CDR3: CASSYVGGSNQPQHF. The DNA for the CDR3 is TGTGCCAGCAGTTACGTGGGGGGAAGCAATCAGCCCCAGCATTTT.

The chain links TRBV4-1 to TRBJ1-2, with 9 bases lining up with TRBD1. The V gene end was trimmed by 1 base and the J gene end by 2 bases; junction bases not matched to a gene: 20. This CDR3 region has 21 residues. Germline V gene data show CDR1 as MGHRA and CDR2 as YSYEKL. CDR3 sequence: CASSQVWTAPGQGGVNYGYTF. CDR3 DNA sequence: TGCGCCAGCAGCCAAGTTTGGACTGCTCCGGGACAGGGAGGTGTCAACTATGGCTACACCTTC.

This chain links TRBV5-1 with TRBJ1-1, with D maybe TRBD1 (5 bases). Germline CDR1 and CDR2: SGHRS and YFSETQ. Trimming cost V 4 bases and J 4 bases, with 11 bases left between them. The CDR3 has 13 residues. The CDR3 coding sequence is TGCGCCAGCAGCCCGACAGTACCCACTGAAGCTTTCTTT. It codes for CASSPTVPTEAFF.

V is TRBV27 and J is TRBJ2-3, with D tentatively TRBD1 (6 bases). Germline V gives CDR1 MNHEY, CDR2 SMNVEV (reference sequence). The CDR3 extends over 16 amino acids. The ends were cut back, 8 bases at V and 2 bases at J, with 20 bases in the middle. The CDR3 loop is CASSGDPRSFTDTQYF. The CDR3 DNA sequence: TGTGCCAGCTCAGGGGATCCAAGATCTTTCACAGATACGCAGTATTTT.

The chain is built from TRBV19 and TRBJ2-7, with 9 bases identical to TRBD1. The length of the CDR3 is 16 residues. Germline V gene lookup returns CDR1 LNHDA and CDR2 SQIVND (reference sequence). The ends lost 7 bases at V and 3 bases at J; junction bases unmatched: 13. The CDR3 DNA follows: TGTGCCAGTACCCTCGGTCCCGGACAGGGGCGCTACGAGCAGTACTTC. This gives the protein CASTLGPGQGRYEQYF.

The V and J genes are TRBV28 and TRBJ1-5; no reliable D call. CDR3 size: 13 residues. CDR1 and CDR2 from the germline V gene are MDHEN and SYDVKM. V dropped 2 bases and J dropped 4 bases, with 6 bases sitting between them. DNA of the CDR3: TGTGCCAGCAGTTTAACCAGGAATCAGCCCCAGCATTTT. The encoded protein is CASSLTRNQPQHF.

The chain recombines TRBV5-6 with TRBJ2-1, with TRBD2 matching over 13 bases. With V trimmed by 4 bases and J by 3 bases, 7 bases remained unmatched. The CDR3 has 17 amino acids. The germline CDR1 and CDR2 sequences are SGHDT and YYEEEE. The CDR3 nucleotides read TGTGCCAGCAGCCTGTGGACTAGCGGGGGAATCTACAATGAGCAGTTCTTC. This translates into CASSLWTSGGIYNEQFF.

This sequence joins TRBV9 and TRBJ2-7; TRBD1 matches at 10 bases. CDR1 SGDLS and CDR2 YYNGEE come from the germline V gene. The J segment lost 5 bases and the V segment lost 0 bases, leaving 5 bases of the junction unmatched. The CDR3 spans 15 residues. This chain's CDR3 is CASSVAGTGVHEQYF. For the CDR3, the DNA is TGTGCCAGCAGCGTAGCGGGGACAGGGGTCCACGAGCAGTACTTC.

This clone was seen only a few times. V and J are TRBV5-1 and TRBJ2-5; D uncertain. V lost 4 bases to trimming and J lost 2 bases, with 3 bases between them. Germline V gene sequence: CDR1 SGHRS, CDR2 YFSETQ. The CDR3 has 11 residues. The DNA for the CDR3 is TGCGCCAGCAGCACTCAAGAGACCCAGTACTTC. Protein: CASSTQETQYF.

V is TRBV19 and J is TRBJ2-1; 9 bases agree with TRBD2. The CDR3 extends over 17 amino acids. CDR1 is LNHDA, CDR2 SQIVND, per germline (reference sequence). V lost 5 bases to trimming and J lost 0 bases; unmatched junction nucleotides: 8. The CDR3 nucleotides read TGTGCCAGTAGTCCTAACCGACTAGCGGACTCCTACAATGAGCAGTTCTTC. Translating it yields CASSPNRLADSYNEQFF.